The 31 T cell receptor beta chains listed next were all sequenced from one sample in a study of T cells in localized non-small cell lung cancer. Some clones are missing from TCRdb's copy, which holds only in-frame ones; the method was immunoSEQ multiplex PCR. Among about 83,000 clones, around 81% were seen once, and the ten largest hold approximately 9.7%. Source: peripheral blood, taken before any cancer treatment. The receptors originated from a female donor over 55 with stage I lung adenocarcinoma.

V gene TRBV5-4 combines with J gene TRBJ1-2; 9 bases agree with TRBD1. In germline, CDR1 is SGHNT, CDR2 YYREEE (reference sequence). V lost 1 base, J lost 4 bases, and 11 bases stayed unmatched. The length of the CDR3 is 17 residues. CDR3 residues: CASSLFTGTGNTYGYTF. CDR3 sequence (DNA): TGTGCCAGCAGCTTGTTTACCGGGACAGGGAATACCTATGGCTACACCTTC.

The chain is built from TRBV5-1 and TRBJ2-5; 10 nucleotides match TRBD1. Gene TRBJ2-4 matches the end of the DNA better, so the J call may be wrong. The CDR3 runs to 14 residues. Per the germline V gene, CDR1 is SGHRS and CDR2 is YFSETQ. The CDR3 DNA is TGCGCCAGCAGCGAGCCGGGACAGGGGAGCATTCAGTACTTC. Protein sequence: CASSEPGQGSIQYF.

The CDR3 DNA reads as TGTGCCAGCAGACGGACAGGGGGCGCGGGTTTTCAGCCCCAGCATTTT. Protein product: CASRRTGGAGFQPQHF. This sequence joins TRBV28 and TRBJ1-5; 11 bases map to TRBD1. The CDR3 loop spans 16 amino acids. V lost 6 bases and J lost 6; bases outside the gene matches: 10. CDR1 is MDHEN and CDR2 is SYDVKM in the germline V gene.

This clone has just a few counts. This chain uses TRBV28 with TRBJ1-5; D call uncertain. V was cut by 2 bases and J by 14 bases, with 19 bases left in between. In germline, CDR1 is MDHEN, CDR2 SYDVKM. The CDR3 runs to 14 residues. Written as DNA, the CDR3 is TGTGCCAGCAGTTTAGCTGGTGGAACGGGATTAGAGCATTTT. Protein product: CASSLAGGTGLEHF.

The chain uses TRBV4-3 and TRBJ1-6, with TRBD1 matching over 8 bases. The junction had 9 bases not matched to a gene; V was cut back by 3 bases and J by 8 bases. The V gene's germline CDR1 is LGHNA and CDR2 YSLEER. This CDR3 contains 16 residues. In DNA form, the CDR3 reads TGCGCCAGCAGCCAGGTTGGACAGGGCGGAGATTCACCCCTCCACTTT. Residues: CASSQVGQGGDSPLHF.

A note on this clone: The junction departs from germline at one end; a sequencing error may be responsible. The CDR3 is CASSYDRVNEQFF. As DNA, the CDR3 is TGTGCTAGCAGCTACGACAGGGTCAATGAGCAGTTCTTC. The rearrangement links TRBV7-7 to TRBJ2-1, with 7 bases fitting TRBD1. The CDR3 sequence is 13 residues long. CDR1 is SSHAT and CDR2 is FNYEAQ in the germline V gene (reference sequence).

The V call is TRBV5-4, the J call TRBJ2-3; either TRBD1 or TRBD2 may supply D (5 bases each). Per the germline V gene, CDR1 is SGHNT and CDR2 is YYREEE (reference sequence). This CDR3 has 13 residues. V gave up 0 bases and J gave up 8 bases, with 10 bases separating them. The CDR3 DNA reads TGTGCCAGCAGCTTGGGGGGACCAAGTACGCAGTATTTT. Its translation: CASSLGGPSTQYF. The full variable domain, completed using reference TRBV5-4 and TRBJ2-3, is ETGVTQSPTHLIKTRGQQVTLRCSSQSGHNTVSWYQQALGQGPQFIFQYYREEENGRGNFPPRFSGLQFPNYSSELNVNALELDDSALYLCASSLGGPSTQYFGPGTRLTVL.

The rearrangement joins TRBV30 to TRBJ2-7; D possibly corresponds to TRBD1 (6 bases). Germline V lookup: CDR1 GTSNPN, CDR2 SVGIG (reference sequence). The V gene lost 5 bases and the J gene lost 7 bases, with 24 bases spanning the gap. The CDR3 contains 15 residues. The CDR3: CAWGFLGRVGGEQYF. As DNA, the CDR3 is TGTGCCTGGGGATTTCTGGGACGCGTAGGGGGAGAGCAGTACTTC.

The chain recombines TRBV6-5 with TRBJ1-2; D is uncertain. This CDR3 spans 15 amino acids. Germline V gives CDR1 MNHEY, CDR2 SVGAGI. V lost 7 bases and J 4 bases, leaving 19 bases between the germline ends. CDR3 coding DNA: TGTGCCAGCACCCTTAGAGGGTCGCCAGGCTATGGCTACACCTTC. It codes for CASTLRGSPGYGYTF.

The J gene is TRBJ1-6, the V gene TRBV7-6; D ambiguous. This CDR3 has 14 amino acids. V was clipped by 6 bases and J by 0 bases, with 6 bases between them. Per the germline V gene, CDR1 is SGHVS and CDR2 is FNYEAQ. The CDR3 loop is CASRPTSYNSPLHF. The CDR3, as DNA: TGTGCCAGCAGACCAACCTCCTATAATTCACCCCTCCACTTT.

This chain uses TRBV19 with TRBJ2-7, with D perhaps assigned TRBD1 or TRBD2 (6 bases each). This CDR3 contains 14 residues. CDR1 is LNHDA, CDR2 SQIVND, per germline (reference sequence). Trimming shortened V by 3 bases and J by 2 bases, and 11 bases separated the two germline ends. The CDR3 DNA sequence: TGTGCCAGTAGTATGAGGCGGGACACCTACGAGCAGTACTTC. Protein: CASSMRRDTYEQYF. The full variable domain, completed using reference TRBV19 and TRBJ2-7, is DGGITQSPKYLFRKEGQNVTLSCEQNLNHDAMYWYRQDPGQGLRLIYYSQIVNDFQKGDIAEGYSVSREKKESFPLTVTSAQKNPTAFYLCASSMRRDTYEQYFGPGTRLTVT.

This rearrangement joins TRBV28 to TRBJ2-7, with unresolved D. The CDR3 length is 14 residues. Trimming stripped 8 bases from V and 6 bases from J, with 20 bases between. Germline V gene sequence: CDR1 MDHEN, CDR2 SYDVKM. In DNA form, the CDR3 reads TGTGCCAGCCAACCCCCAGGATCTGGGCGCGAGCAGTACTTC. It specifies CASQPPGSGREQYF.

The genes are TRBV27 and TRBJ2-7, with TRBD2 identical over 12 bases. J was trimmed by 4 bases and V by 5 bases; bases with no gene match: 9. The CDR3 runs 16 residues. Germline V gene lookup returns CDR1 MNHEY and CDR2 SMNVEV (reference sequence). CDR3 bases: TGTGCCAGCAGTCAACCGGGACTAGCGGGCGGATACGAGCAGTACTTC. This translates into CASSQPGLAGGYEQYF.

The table lists this clone with a count of one. The chain carries TRBV2 and TRBJ2-5; D is perhaps TRBD1 (6 bases). Germline V gene sequence: CDR1 SNHLY, CDR2 FYNNEI. This CDR3 is built from 13 residues. V was cut by 8 bases and J by 3 bases, with 13 bases left in between. CDR3 region: CASLGQKKETQYF. The CDR3, as DNA: TGTGCCAGCCTCGGACAGAAGAAAGAGACCCAGTACTTC. Full variable domain (outside the CDR3, taken from reference TRBV2 and TRBJ2-5): EPEVTQTPSHQVTQMGQEVILRCVPISNHLYFYWYRQILGQKVEFLVSFYNNEISEKSEIFDDQFSVERPDGSNFTLKIRSTKLEDSAMYFCASLGQKKETQYFGPGTRLLVL.

A note on this clone: Other DNA sequences of this sample code for an identical CDR3. The chain couples TRBV5-6 to TRBJ2-5, with 9 bases fitting TRBD1. Germline V gene data show CDR1 as SGHDT and CDR2 as YYEEEE. Germline trimming cut 5 bases from V and 7 bases from J; bases unmatched to any gene: 3. The CDR3 contains 12 residues. The CDR3 loop reads CASRQGAGTQYF. The CDR3 coding sequence is TGTGCCAGCAGACAGGGGGCTGGGACCCAGTACTTC.

The chain carries TRBV6-1 and TRBJ1-5, with D hard to call. Per germline, CDR1 MNHNS and CDR2 SASEGT. The CDR3 runs 14 residues. Trimming shortened V by 6 bases and J by 1 base, and 10 bases separated the two germline ends. The CDR3 DNA follows: TGTGCCAGCAGACCGGGGATGAGCAATCAGCCCCAGCATTTT. This gives the protein CASRPGMSNQPQHF.

The chain uses TRBV7-2 and TRBJ2-7; D gene unclear. This CDR3 contains 14 residues. Per germline, CDR1 SGHTA and CDR2 FQGNSA. The V and J ends lost 5 bases and 3 bases respectively, with 14 bases between them. CDR3 amino acids: CASSPLGRIYEQYF. In nucleotides, the CDR3 is TGTGCCAGCAGCCCTCTTGGACGGATCTACGAGCAGTACTTC.

The V gene is TRBV5-1, the J gene TRBJ1-2; perhaps TRBD1 as D (5 bases). There are 17 residues in the CDR3. Germline values: CDR1 SGHRS, CDR2 YFSETQ. Trimming took off 0 bases at V and 4 bases at J, with 19 bases between the two ends. CDR3 DNA: TGCGCCAGCAGCTTGGCCGGACTCGGGGACCCCAGCTATGGCTACACCTTC. This sequence encodes CASSLAGLGDPSYGYTF. The full variable domain, with the rest looked up from reference TRBV5-1 and TRBJ1-2, is KAGVTQTPRYLIKTRGQQVTLSCSPISGHRSVSWYQQTPGQGLQFLFEYFSETQRNKGNFPGRFSGRQFSNSRSEMNVSTLELGDSALYLCASSLAGLGDPSYGYTFGSGTRLTVV.

J is TRBJ1-6 and V is TRBV18, with 7 bases that match TRBD1. Per germline, CDR1 KGHSH and CDR2 LQKENI. The CDR3 covers 15 residues. Germline trimming cut 1 base from V and 3 bases from J; bases unmatched to any gene: 0. The CDR3 DNA reads TGTGCCAGCTCACCACGACAGGGCTATAATTCACCCCTCCACTTT. Amino acid sequence: CASSPRQGYNSPLHF.

V and J are TRBV4-3 and TRBJ2-3; D may be TRBD2 (6 bases). Germline CDR1 LGHNA, CDR2 YSLEER. The CDR3 spans 14 residues. Trimming removed 1 base from V and 5 bases from J, with 10 bases in between. The CDR3 here is CASSQARGGDTQYF. For the CDR3, the DNA is TGCGCCAGCAGCCAAGCGAGGGGAGGAGATACGCAGTATTTT.

The gene calls are TRBV11-2 and TRBJ2-3; D is unclear. Trimming pared 5 bases from V and 2 bases from J, leaving 5 bases between. Germline-derived CDR1 and CDR2 are SGHAT and FQNNGV. This CDR3 region has 12 residues. The CDR3, as DNA: TGTGCCAGCAGCCCTGCCACAGATACGCAGTATTTT. This sequence encodes CASSPATDTQYF.

The chain recombines TRBV19 with TRBJ1-5; D gene uncertain. This CDR3 contains 16 residues. V was trimmed by 3 bases and J by 5 bases, leaving 17 bases between them. CDR1 is LNHDA, CDR2 SQIVND, per germline (reference sequence). CDR3 protein: CASSIKAPFGDQPQHF. CDR3 DNA sequence: TGTGCCAGTAGTATTAAGGCACCTTTTGGGGATCAGCCCCAGCATTTT. Full variable domain (missing parts from reference TRBV19 and TRBJ1-5): DGGITQSPKYLFRKEGQNVTLSCEQNLNHDAMYWYRQDPGQGLRLIYYSQIVNDFQKGDIAEGYSVSREKKESFPLTVTSAQKNPTAFYLCASSIKAPFGDQPQHFGDGTRLSIL.

This chain joins TRBV27 and TRBJ1-2; D not resolved. The germline V gene has CDR1 MNHEY and CDR2 SMNVEV (reference sequence). The CDR3 spans 15 residues. V was trimmed by 3 bases and J by 0 bases, leaving 11 bases between them. The CDR3 reads CASSLNRLANYGYTF. The CDR3 nucleotides read TGTGCCAGCAGTTTGAACCGATTAGCTAACTATGGCTACACCTTC.

Worth noting for this clone: Lacking the conserved final phenylalanine or tryptophan, this CDR3 likely reflects a read error. CDR3 in DNA: TGTGCCAGCAGTCCCGACGGGGTCGACTCCTACGAGCAGTACCTC. This codes for CASSPDGVDSYEQYL. The chain carries TRBV6-5 and TRBJ2-7; a possible D gene is TRBD2 (5 bases). Trimming took 5 bases from V and 0 from J, leaving 14 bases between them. CDR1 and CDR2 (germline): MNHEY, SVGAGI. This CDR3 comprises 15 residues.

The chain couples TRBV7-2 to TRBJ2-1; 12 bases align to TRBD2. CDR3 size: 14 residues. V was clipped by 1 base and J by 9 bases; unmatched bases: 1. Germline CDR1 and CDR2: SGHTA and FQGNSA. CDR3 loop: CASSLGLAGVEQFF. DNA of the CDR3: TGTGCCAGCAGCTTAGGACTAGCGGGAGTTGAGCAGTTCTTC.

This clone appeared once. J is TRBJ2-1 and V is TRBV7-2; 13 positions agree with TRBD2. The V segment lost 2 bases and the J segment 10 bases; nucleotides outside the gene matches: 8. Germline CDR1 is SGHTA and CDR2 is FQGNSA. There are 16 residues in the CDR3. The chain's CDR3 is CASSLYGLAGVGEQFF. The CDR3 coding sequence is TGTGCCAGCAGCTTATATGGACTAGCGGGAGTAGGCGAGCAGTTCTTC.

This clone was seen just once. The chain combines TRBV6-6 with TRBJ1-2; the D is unclear. This CDR3 comprises 15 residues. CDR1 and CDR2 (germline): MNHNY, SVGAGI (reference sequence). Trimming took 0 bases from V and 7 from J, leaving 15 bases between them. The CDR3 spells CASSYSVQPYGGYTF. The CDR3 DNA follows: TGTGCCAGCAGTTACTCCGTGCAGCCCTACGGTGGCTACACCTTC.

CDR3 bases: TGTGCCAGCAGTGATTCCGGGGGCGGCGGGACCCAGTACTTC. Translation: CASSDSGGGGTQYF. This chain joins TRBV6-1 and TRBJ2-5; the D call may be TRBD1 or TRBD2 (6 bases each). Trimming removed 3 bases at V and 7 bases at J, with 15 bases between. The CDR3 sequence is 14 residues long. Germline CDR1 and CDR2: MNHNS and SASEGT.

The chain couples TRBV30 to TRBJ2-1; D not certain. V lost 1 base and J lost 9, with 7 bases in between. Germline V lookup: CDR1 GTSNPN, CDR2 SVGIG (reference sequence). This CDR3 has 11 residues. The CDR3 region is CAWSESFEQFF. CDR3 DNA sequence: TGTGCCTGGAGTGAAAGTTTTGAGCAGTTCTTC.

The chain combines TRBV5-1 with TRBJ2-2, with TRBD2 matching 13 bases. CDR1 is SGHRS, CDR2 YFSETQ, per germline. After removal of 7 bases from V and 2 bases from J, the junction contained 2 bases not matched to a gene. The CDR3 totals 15 residues. CDR3 region: CASGLAGANTGELFF. The CDR3 DNA reads as TGCGCCAGCGGACTAGCGGGAGCAAACACCGGGGAGCTGTTTTTT. The variable domain in full, completed from reference TRBV5-1 and TRBJ2-2, reads KAGVTQTPRYLIKTRGQQVTLSCSPISGHRSVSWYQQTPGQGLQFLFEYFSETQRNKGNFPGRFSGRQFSNSRSEMNVSTLELGDSALYLCASGLAGANTGELFFGEGSRLTVL.

This clone has only a few counts. The J gene is TRBJ1-2, the V gene TRBV30, with 8 nucleotides matching TRBD1. With V trimmed by 0 bases and J by 6 bases, 3 bases remained unmatched. The CDR3 has 13 amino acids. CDR1 and CDR2 (germline): GTSNPN, SVGIG (reference sequence). CDR3 loop: CAWSVGQGNGYTF. The CDR3 coding sequence is TGTGCCTGGAGTGTAGGACAGGGCAATGGCTACACCTTC.